The count of the clone carrying this T cell receptor beta chain is one. A much more abundant neighbour one base away suggests this may be a read error. This sample stems from a study of spatial heterogeneity in lung cancer. Study information: Sequencing covered available follow-up PBMC samples collected a median of about two years after resection.

The time point here: blood at routine non-recurrence follow-up after resection. Material for sequencing was whole RNA from tumor, nontumor lung or frozen PBMC, left unsorted. The CDR3 is 16 residues long. Germline V lookup: CDR1 KGHSH, CDR2 LQKENI. TCRdb itself ran the 5' RACE reads through MiXCR, one entry per CDR3 protein. The top ten clones hold under 2.5% of a sample with tens of thousands of distinct CDR3 sequences, about 9.5% of them seen once. The sample here was PBMCs, taken at follow-up. The V call is TRBV18, the J call TRBJ2-3; 13 nucleotides align to TRBD2. The receptor was derived from a female donor with early-stage non-small cell lung cancer. The CDR3 DNA reads as TGTGCCAGCCCACCACGGACTAGCGGGAGTCTTGATACGCAGTATTTT. Residues: CASPPRTSGSLDTQYF.